This TCR beta chain was observed in a study of blood T cells in healthy people across ages. Study-wide results and limits: Roughly linear age-related decline in beta diversity appeared, significant by age around 38. Investigators viewed diversity estimates from one million T cells as underestimates, the study reported.

Together with a sample-barcoded 5' primer, a J-beta primer mix was included in a second PCR lasting roughly 6 to 12 cycles. A 12-random-nucleotide template-switch adaptor tagged each cDNA molecule. MiXCR, applied by TCRdb to the 5' RACE reads, yields one record per CDR3 protein. The sample contains some 710,000 distinct CDR3 sequences, 35% to 60% of which appear only once. Between the trimmed V and J ends, which lost 0 bases and 4 bases, there was a span of 9 bases. This CDR3 region has 14 residues. Germline V gene sequence: CDR1 KGHSH, CDR2 LQKENI. Concerning this clonotype: What it binds is not known.

This rearrangement joins TRBV18 to TRBJ2-5, with no clear D. Sequences were obtained from blood. The receptor was isolated from a man older than 75 in good health. In DNA form, the CDR3 reads TGTGCCAGCTCACCACCGGTGGGGATAGAGACCCAGTACTTC. Its protein is CASSPPVGIETQYF.